This TCR beta chain was sequenced during a study of blood T cell repertoires in COVID-19. Whole-study context: T cells, B-cell-depleted T cells, or PBMCs supplied cDNA or gDNA.

A word on this clone: The junction departs from germline at one end; a sequencing error may be responsible.

Authors' analysis steps: Estimation of nucleated cell counts relied on the amplification of reference gene primers. The protocol was immunoSEQ multiplex PCR, while the TCRdb copy is restricted to in-frame clones and leaves out a portion. V and J calls and clone size are copied from that table; D and trimming were computed from the DNA. The top ten hold less than 20% of the sample, which has hundreds of thousands of clones, approximately 80% seen once. Material for sequencing was peripheral blood. The receptor was derived from a man younger than 45 with active or convalescent COVID-19.

CDR3 coding DNA: TGTGCCAGTAGTATAGATAAGAGGAACTCCGGGGAGCTGTTTTTT. As protein: CASSIDKRNSGELFF. This sequence joins TRBV19 and TRBJ2-2; D remains unclear. Germline assignment: CDR1 LNHDA and CDR2 SQIVND (reference sequence). The CDR3 is 15 residues long.